The 5 T cell receptor beta chains below were found in one sample sequenced in a study of control samples from healthy donors and cancer patients (TCRdb year 2020). Receptors were amplified or captured by the immunoSEQ multiplex PCR assay. This immuneACCESS table, as held by TCRdb, lists in-frame sequences with V and J called but not all clones. Of the missing ones, under half trace to an unresolved V gene in checked studies; the others have no known cause. This sample holds around 29,000 clones; 65% to 80% were observed only once. The top ten clones comprise 20% to 25% of the sample. The sample consisted of PBMCs. These receptors originate from a man aged 55 to 70 with head and neck cancer.

The chain has TRBV14 and TRBJ2-5; no firm D call. Germline lookup yields CDR1 SGHDN and CDR2 FVKESK. The CDR3 is made up of 14 amino acids. Trimming took 0 bases from V and 5 from J, leaving 10 bases between them. The CDR3 sequence is CASSQEALRETQYF. The CDR3 nucleotides are TGTGCCAGCAGCCAAGAGGCGCTCCGGGAGACCCAGTACTTC.

Comment on this clone: At one boundary the junction diverges from the germline segment, which might be a read error. This chain connects TRBV6-5 to TRBJ1-4; unclear D gene. This CDR3 spans 13 amino acids. Per germline, CDR1 MNHEY and CDR2 SVGAGI. CDR3 protein: CASSDSFPPKLFF. The CDR3 nucleotides are TGTGCCAGCAGTGACTCGTTTCCGCCAAAACTGTTTTTT.

The chain combines TRBV5-4 with TRBJ2-3, with unresolved D. Germline CDR1 reads SGHNT; CDR2 reads YYREEE (reference sequence). The CDR3 is 15 amino acids. Trimming cost V 0 bases and J 2 bases, with 10 bases left between them. CDR3 loop: CASSLGRSHTDTQYF. In DNA form, the CDR3 reads TGTGCCAGCAGCTTGGGGCGGAGTCACACAGATACGCAGTATTTT.

A remark on this clone: The same CDR3 also results from other DNA sequences found in this sample. This chain connects TRBV21-1 to TRBJ2-6; TRBD2 is the table's D call and was not checked against the DNA. TRBV21-1 is tagged as a pseudogene. The CDR3 loop spans 15 amino acids. The CDR3, as DNA: TGTGCCAGCAGCAAAGAGGGGACTAGCGGGAGGGCCGGGGCTTTC. This gives the protein CASSKEGTSGRAGAF.

The chain carries TRBV5-5 and TRBJ2-2; D perhaps matches TRBD1 (5 bases). This CDR3 has 16 amino acids. The germline V gene has CDR1 SGHKS and CDR2 YYEKEE (reference sequence). The ends were cut back, 3 bases at V and 1 base at J, with 13 bases in the middle. The CDR3 coding sequence is TGTGCCAGCAGCTCGTCAGACAGAGTGAACACCGGGGAGCTGTTTTTT. It translates to CASSSSDRVNTGELFF. Filled out from reference TRBV5-5 and TRBJ2-2, the complete variable domain reads DAGVTQSPTHLIKTRGQQVTLRCSPISGHKSVSWYQQVLGQGPQFIFQYYEKEERGRGNFPDRFSARQFPNYSSELNVNALLLGDSALYLCASSSSDRVNTGELFFGEGSRLTVL.